This TCR beta chain emerged from a study of blood T cell repertoires in COVID-19. Study information: Specimens from acute and convalescent COVID-19 originated in the United States, Italy and Spain. T cells, B-cell-depleted T cells, or PBMCs supplied cDNA or gDNA.

This CDR3 is 11 amino acids long. Germline V gives CDR1 MNHEY, CDR2 SVGAGI. V lost 4 bases to trimming and J lost 3 bases, with 3 bases between them. This table comes from immunoSEQ multiplex PCR, and its TCRdb copy is limited to in-frame clones, with some not included. The table records some 120,000 clones, approximately 85% of them present only once. In Seattle, patients joined the study during active infection and were tracked longitudinally. The chain uses TRBV6-5 and TRBJ1-1, with D uncertain. Sample: peripheral blood. The TCR originated in an elderly woman with COVID-19, enrolled during active disease. The chain's CDR3 is CASSSYTEAFF. CDR3 sequence (DNA): TGTGCCAGCAGTTCTTACACTGAAGCTTTCTTT.